This T cell receptor (beta chain) appears in the sequencing data of a study of Ad26.COV2.S vaccination and SARS-CoV-2 variants. Treatment given: around 19 received Ad26.COV2.S at low or high dose, single or two shots; several received placebo; per-sample allocation not given. The samples date from day 63 after the first vaccine or placebo injection. Boston provided a donor who was an adult aged 18-55 years. This CDR3 spans 16 amino acids. From germline, CDR1 is SGHDN and CDR2 FVKESK. Unmatched junction bases numbered 17, after V lost 4 bases and J lost 12 bases. Overall study results and limits: Reportedly, after vaccination the spike-specific CD8+ and CD4+ T cell responses displayed substantial breadth.

TCRdb keeps only in-frame clones here, not all; method: immunoSEQ multiplex PCR. The sample contains about 430,000 clones, 75% to 95% of which appear only once. Comment on this clone: What it binds is not known.

The V call is TRBV14, the J call TRBJ2-1, with 8 positions matching TRBD2. Sequenced material: peripheral blood, taken in a trial of Ad26.COV2.S vaccine versus placebo. This TCR was recovered from a person aged 18-65 years who received the Ad26.COV2.S COVID-19 vaccine or a placebo. The CDR3 protein is CASSLYGIAGGMGQFF. DNA of the CDR3: TGTGCCAGCAGCCTATATGGGATCGCGGGAGGTATGGGGCAGTTCTTC.